A selection of T cell receptor beta chains follows, all from one sample in a study of T cell responses to AZD1222 COVID-19 vaccine. Sequenced by immunoSEQ multiplex PCR; TCRdb stores in-frame clones only, minus some. This table has about 92,000 clones, more than 75% appearing once. The sample was peripheral blood, taken on day 0 of AZD1222 vaccination. The receptors stem from an adult in good health. Each CDR3 is given with its conserved first and last residue. Fields, in order: J gene, V gene, D gene, clone size, CDR3 protein, CDR3 DNA. D genes are given only for firm matches. Clone size is shown for a subset of rows, as once, few, many or a class of expanded clone.

>TRBJ2-1|TRBV12-3/TRBV12-4|NA|NA
CASRRDGGEQFF
TGTGCCAGCAGACGTGACGGTGGGGAGCAGTTCTTC
>TRBJ1-5|TRBV6-2/TRBV6-3|NA|NA
CASSYGGNQPQHF
TGTGCCAGCAGTTACGGCGGCAATCAGCCCCAGCATTTT
>TRBJ1-1|TRBV6-5|NA|few
CASSKTVSEAFF
TGTGCCAGCAGTAAAACAGTCTCTGAAGCTTTCTTT
>TRBJ2-3|TRBV7-3|TRBD1|once
CASSSQGAADTQYF
TGTGCCAGCAGCAGTCAGGGGGCGGCAGATACGCAGTATTTT
>TRBJ2-6|TRBV7-3|NA|NA
CASSLGRVGANVLTF
TGTGCCAGCAGCCTCGGCAGGGTTGGGGCCAACGTCCTGACTTTC
>TRBJ1-3|TRBV6-5|NA|NA
CASSYSPTGSGNTIYF
TGTGCCAGCAGTTACTCCCCCACGGGTTCGGGAAACACCATATATTTT
>TRBJ2-7|TRBV18|TRBD1|NA
CASSQGQGYEQYF
TGTGCCAGCTCTCAGGGACAGGGGTACGAGCAGTACTTC
>TRBJ2-6|TRBV5-5|TRBD1|NA
CASSSRRGGAPTGANVLTF
TGTGCCAGCAGCTCTCGTCGAGGGGGCGCCCCGACTGGGGCCAACGTCCTGACTTTC
>TRBJ1-1|TRBV12-3/TRBV12-4|NA|NA
CASRIGGGKAFF
TGTGCCAGCAGAATTGGAGGGGGGAAAGCTTTCTTT
>TRBJ1-2|TRBV5-1|TRBD1|NA
CASSSTGTGVYGYTF
TGCGCCAGCAGCTCCACCGGGACAGGGGTCTATGGCTACACCTTC
>TRBJ2-7|TRBV6-6|NA|once
CASSYARYEQYF
TGTGCCAGCAGTTACGCCCGCTACGAGCAGTACTTC
>TRBJ2-5|TRBV28|NA|NA
CASRPGPEETQYF
TGTGCCAGCAGACCCGGACCAGAAGAGACCCAGTACTTC
>TRBJ1-2|TRBV28|NA|NA
CASSLSQSNYGYTF
TGTGCCAGCAGTTTATCTCAGAGTAACTATGGCTACACCTTC
>TRBJ2-7|TRBV3-1/TRBV3-2|NA|NA
CASSQESSDEQYF
TGTGCCAGCAGCCAAGAATCCAGTGACGAGCAGTACTTC
>TRBJ1-1|TRBV7-2|NA|NA
CASSPRRIVQGAFF
TGTGCCAGCAGCCCCCGACGAATAGTGCAGGGAGCTTTCTTT
>TRBJ1-5|TRBV12-5|NA|NA
CASGSGFNQPQHF
TGTGCTAGTGGTTCAGGTTTTAATCAGCCCCAGCATTTT
>TRBJ1-2|TRBV20-1|NA|NA
CSGRGDYGYTF
TGCAGTGGAAGGGGGGACTATGGCTACACCTTC
>TRBJ1-6|TRBV27|NA|NA
CASSGSWGGNSPLHF
TGTGCCAGCAGTGGTTCGTGGGGCGGGAATTCACCCCTCCACTTT
>TRBJ2-7|TRBV6-5|TRBD1|NA
CASSDREQYEQYF
TGTGCCAGCAGCGACAGGGAACAATACGAGCAGTACTTC
>TRBJ1-6|TRBV29-1|TRBD1|once
CSTRDSSYNSPLHF
TGCAGCACCCGGGACAGCTCCTATAATTCACCCCTCCACTTT
>TRBJ2-7|TRBV6-5|NA|once
CASSSTGYYEQYF
TGTGCCAGCAGTTCCACAGGGTACTACGAGCAGTACTTC
>TRBJ1-2|TRBV9|TRBD1|NA
CASSAHTATTGNYGYTF
TGTGCCAGCAGCGCCCATACCGCAACGACAGGGAACTATGGCTACACCTTC
>TRBJ1-2|TRBV6-5|NA|NA
CASSTTLDYGYTF
TGTGCCAGCAGTACGACCTTGGACTATGGCTACACCTTC
>TRBJ1-2|TRBV21-1|NA|NA
CASSRGCYGYTF
TGTGCCAGCAGCAGGGGATGCTATGGCTACACCTTC
>TRBJ2-7|TRBV3-1/TRBV3-2|TRBD1|NA
CASSQAYSSGTGSYEQYF
TGTGCCAGCAGCCAAGCCTACAGTTCCGGGACAGGAAGTTACGAGCAGTACTTC
>TRBJ2-7|TRBV10-3|TRBD1|NA
CAISGGQEEEQYF
TGTGCCATCAGTGGGGGACAGGAGGAGGAGCAGTACTTC
>TRBJ2-2|TRBV5-4|TRBD1|once
CASSTRQGENTGELFF
TGTGCCAGCAGCACCAGACAGGGGGAAAACACCGGGGAGCTGTTTTTT
>TRBJ2-6|TRBV9|NA|NA
CASSVVTSGANVLTF
TGTGCCAGCAGCGTAGTGACATCTGGGGCCAACGTCCTGACTTTC
>TRBJ1-1|TRBV5-1|NA|NA
CASSWGANTEAFF
TGCGCCAGCAGCTGGGGGGCGAACACTGAAGCTTTCTTT
>TRBJ1-4|TRBV27|NA|NA
CASSFPGGDLLF
TGTGCCAGCAGTTTTCCCGGGGGCGACCTCCTTTTT
>TRBJ2-3|TRBV3-1/TRBV3-2|NA|NA
CASSQNGGGNTQYF
TGTGCCAGCAGCCAAAACGGGGGAGGAAATACGCAGTATTTT
>TRBJ2-5|TRBV14|TRBD2|NA
CASSLPTSAQETQYF
TGTGCCAGCAGCCTCCCGACTAGCGCGCAAGAGACCCAGTACTTC
>TRBJ2-3|TRBV2|NA|NA
CASSESAGTQYF
TGTGCCAGCAGTGAATCGGCTGGTACGCAGTATTTT
>TRBJ1-5|TRBV23-1|NA|NA
CASARGAPFKNQPQHF
TGCGCCAGCGCCCGGGGGGCCCCCTTTAAAAATCAGCCCCAGCATTTT
>TRBJ2-2|TRBV7-9|NA|few
CASSFVAPHTGELFF
TGTGCCAGCAGCTTCGTTGCACCTCATACCGGGGAGCTGTTTTTT
>TRBJ2-2|TRBV5-1|TRBD1|NA
CASSPAGQGAVGELFF
TGCGCCAGCAGCCCTGCGGGGCAGGGGGCGGTCGGGGAGCTGTTTTTT
>TRBJ1-4|TRBV9|NA|NA
CASSPIPGAQNEKLFF
TGTGCCAGCAGCCCTATCCCGGGGGCGCAAAATGAAAAACTGTTTTTT
>TRBJ2-3|TRBV19|NA|NA
CASRQDTDTQYF
TGTGCCAGTAGGCAGGACACAGATACGCAGTATTTT
>TRBJ2-7|TRBV5-6|NA|NA
CASRTGSREQYF
TGTGCCAGCAGGACGGGCTCTAGAGAGCAGTACTTC
>TRBJ1-1|TRBV5-1|NA|NA
CASRQRAVWNTEAFF
TGCGCCAGCAGACAGCGGGCCGTTTGGAACACTGAAGCTTTCTTT
>TRBJ1-3|TRBV4-1|NA|NA
CASSHSRTVRNTIYF
TGCGCCAGCAGCCATTCTCGGACGGTACGAAACACCATATATTTT
>TRBJ1-5|TRBV4-2|NA|NA
CASSQEVIGANQPQHF
TGTGCCAGCAGCCAAGAAGTCATCGGGGCAAATCAGCCCCAGCATTTT
>TRBJ1-4|TRBV6-6|TRBD1|NA
CASSPGQAFFPTNEKLFF
TGTGCCAGCAGTCCCGGACAGGCCTTTTTTCCAACTAATGAAAAACTGTTTTTT
>TRBJ1-1|TRBV5-1|TRBD1|NA
CASSPWTGVNTEAFF
TGCGCCAGCAGCCCCTGGACAGGAGTGAACACTGAAGCTTTCTTT
>TRBJ2-5|TRBV19|NA|NA
CASTPGVPSGQTQYF
TGTGCCAGTACCCCGGGGGTCCCCTCTGGTCAGACCCAGTACTTC
>TRBJ2-5|TRBV5-4|NA|NA
CASSLAGTETQYF
TGTGCCAGCAGCTTGGCAGGGACAGAGACCCAGTACTTC
>TRBJ1-2|TRBV4-1|TRBD1|many
CASSETGNYGYTF
TGCGCCAGCAGTGAGACAGGGAACTATGGCTACACCTTC
>TRBJ1-1|TRBV3-1/TRBV3-2|NA|NA
CASSQDRITEAFF
TGTGCCAGCAGCCAAGATCGGATTACTGAAGCTTTCTTT
>TRBJ2-4|TRBV9|TRBD2|NA
CASSVASRGGRHIQYF
TGTGCCAGCAGCGTAGCCTCGCGGGGGGGCCGGCACATTCAGTACTTC
>TRBJ1-5|TRBV4-1|TRBD1|NA
CASSADRGQPQHF
TGCGCCAGCAGCGCAGACAGGGGTCAGCCCCAGCATTTT
>TRBJ1-4|TRBV5-1|NA|NA
CASSGGELVEKLFF
TGCGCCAGCAGCGGTGGCGAGCTGGTTGAAAAACTGTTTTTT
>TRBJ1-2|TRBV29-1|TRBD1|NA
CSVDRGRGDYGYTF
TGCAGCGTTGATCGCGGCAGGGGGGACTATGGCTACACCTTC
>TRBJ2-5|TRBV7-6|NA|NA
CASRGGAETQYF
TGTGCCAGCAGGGGGGGCGCGGAGACCCAGTACTTC
>TRBJ1-6|TRBV14|TRBD1|NA
CASSQGGTGRSSYNSPLHF
TGTGCCAGCAGCCAAGGAGGGACAGGCCGGAGCTCCTATAATTCACCCCTCCACTTT